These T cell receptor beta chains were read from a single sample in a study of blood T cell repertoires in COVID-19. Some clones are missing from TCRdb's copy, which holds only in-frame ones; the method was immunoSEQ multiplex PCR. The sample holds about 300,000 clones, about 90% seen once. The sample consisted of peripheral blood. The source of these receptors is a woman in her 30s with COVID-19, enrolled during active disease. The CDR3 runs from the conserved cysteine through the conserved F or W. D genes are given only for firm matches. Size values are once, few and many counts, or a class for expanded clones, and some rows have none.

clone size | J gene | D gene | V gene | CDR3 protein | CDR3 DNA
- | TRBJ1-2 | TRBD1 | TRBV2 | CASSRMLGTGGYTF | TGTGCCAGCAGCCGAATGTTAGGGACAGGGGGCTACACCTTC
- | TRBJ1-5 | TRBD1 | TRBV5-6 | CASSLRGQGIQPQHF | TGTGCCAGCAGCTTAAGGGGACAGGGTATTCAGCCCCAGCATTTT
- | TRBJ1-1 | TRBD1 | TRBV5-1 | CASSLSQGGGNTEAFF | TGCGCCAGCAGCTTGTCGCAGGGGGGTGGGAACACTGAAGCTTTCTTT
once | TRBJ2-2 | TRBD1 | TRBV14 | CASSRTGTGRTGELFF | TGTGCCAGCAGCCGCACCGGGACAGGGAGAACCGGGGAGCTGTTTTTT
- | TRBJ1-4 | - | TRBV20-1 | CSAASGLELFF | TGCAGTGCTGCTTCAGGCCTGGAACTGTTTTTT
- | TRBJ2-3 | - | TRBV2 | CASSRGTRTDTQYF | TGTGCCAGCTCTAGGGGCACTCGCACAGATACGCAGTATTTT
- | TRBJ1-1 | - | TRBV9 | CASSAAGLMNTEAFF | TGTGCCAGCAGCGCAGCAGGGCTCATGAACACTGAAGCTTTCTTT
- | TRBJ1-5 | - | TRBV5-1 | CASSPDGQINQPQHF | TGCGCCAGCAGCCCTGACGGACAGATCAATCAGCCCCAGCATTTT
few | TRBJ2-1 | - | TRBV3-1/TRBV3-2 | CASSQGTTSYNEQFF | TGTGCCAGCAGCCAAGGGACTACCAGCTACAATGAGCAGTTCTTC
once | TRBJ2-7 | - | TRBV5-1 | CASSLEQSYEQYF | TGCGCCAGCAGCTTGGAACAATCCTACGAGCAGTACTTC
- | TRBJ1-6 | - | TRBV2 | CASSLDNNLHF | TGTGCCAGCAGTTTGGACAATAACCTCCACTTT
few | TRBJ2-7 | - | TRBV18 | CASSLQGTRAYEQYF | TGTGCCAGCTCACTCCAGGGGACGAGGGCCTACGAGCAGTACTTC
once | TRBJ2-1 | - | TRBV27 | CASSFGDEQFF | TGTGCCAGCAGTTTTGGAGATGAGCAGTTCTTC
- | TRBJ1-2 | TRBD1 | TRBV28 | CASSSTGFYGYTF | TGTGCCAGCAGTTCGACAGGGTTCTATGGCTACACCTTC
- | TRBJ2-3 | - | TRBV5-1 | CASSLGQWSTDTQYF | TGCGCCAGCAGCTTAGGACAGTGGAGCACAGATACGCAGTATTTT
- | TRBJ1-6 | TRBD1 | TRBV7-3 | CASSQDRGHGPLHF | TGTGCCAGCAGCCAGGACAGGGGCCACGGTCCCCTCCACTTT
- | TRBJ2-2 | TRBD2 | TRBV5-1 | CASSSGTSGTGELFF | TGCGCCAGCAGCTCGGGGACTAGCGGCACCGGGGAGCTGTTTTTT
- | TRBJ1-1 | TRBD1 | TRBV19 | CASSIGLGTGTGMNTEAFF | TGTGCCAGTAGTATCGGACTCGGGACAGGGACGGGCATGAACACTGAAGCTTTCTTT
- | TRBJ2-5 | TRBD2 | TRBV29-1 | CSVRGLAGGAQETQYF | TGCAGCGTACGAGGACTAGCCGGGGGGGCACAAGAGACCCAGTACTTC
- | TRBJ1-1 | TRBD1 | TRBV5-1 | CASSRTGMNTEAFF | TGCGCCAGCAGCCGGACAGGGATGAACACTGAAGCTTTCTTT
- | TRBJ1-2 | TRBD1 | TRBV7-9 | CASSPMQGQGLSGYTF | TGTGCCAGCAGCCCTATGCAGGGACAGGGTTTATCTGGCTACACCTTC
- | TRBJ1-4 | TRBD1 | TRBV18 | CASSPGRGPEKLFF | TGTGCCAGCTCACCAGGCAGGGGGCCTGAAAAACTGTTTTTT
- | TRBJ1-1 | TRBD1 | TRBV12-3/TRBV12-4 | CASSPRQGTEAFF | TGTGCCAGCAGCCCTCGACAGGGCACCGAAGCTTTCTTT
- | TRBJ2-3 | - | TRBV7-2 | CASSLAGGSTVDTQYF | TGTGCCAGCAGCTTAGCTGGCGGGTCAACGGTGGATACGCAGTATTTT
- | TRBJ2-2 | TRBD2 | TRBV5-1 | CASIPTSVGTGELFF | TGCGCCAGCATACCGACTAGCGTGGGCACCGGGGAGCTGTTTTTT
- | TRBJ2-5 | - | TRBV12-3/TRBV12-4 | CASSLSRGETQYF | TGTGCCAGCAGTTTATCCAGAGGGGAGACCCAGTACTTC
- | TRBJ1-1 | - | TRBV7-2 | CASSPLGLGSEAFF | TGTGCCAGCAGCCCCCTGGGGCTAGGATCGGAAGCTTTCTTT
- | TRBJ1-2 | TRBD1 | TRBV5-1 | CASSFMEGQGDGYTF | TGCGCCAGCAGCTTTATGGAAGGACAGGGGGATGGCTACACCTTC
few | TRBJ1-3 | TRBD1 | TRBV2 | CASREHDRANSGNTIYF | TGTGCCAGCAGGGAGCACGACAGGGCGAACTCTGGAAACACCATATATTTT
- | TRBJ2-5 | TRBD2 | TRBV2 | CASSQSFRGEETQYF | TGTGCCAGCAGTCAATCCTTTCGGGGGGAAGAGACCCAGTACTTC
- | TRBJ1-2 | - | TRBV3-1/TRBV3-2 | CASSPRGATSYGYTF | TGTGCCAGCAGCCCCCGGGGGGCGACCTCCTATGGCTACACCTTC
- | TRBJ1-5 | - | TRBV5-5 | CASSPTGPGQPQHF | TGTGCCAGCAGCCCGACAGGCCCGGGGCAGCCCCAGCATTTT
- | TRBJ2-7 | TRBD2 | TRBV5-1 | CASSFIPGLGYEQYF | TGCGCCAGCAGCTTCATTCCGGGACTAGGATACGAGCAGTACTTC
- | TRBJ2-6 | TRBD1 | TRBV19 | CASSVTGGAGANVLTF | TGTGCCAGTAGTGTTACAGGGGGAGCTGGGGCCAACGTCCTGACTTTC
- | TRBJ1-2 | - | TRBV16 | CASSLPSGYGYTF | TGTGCCAGCAGCCTTCCATCGGGCTATGGCTACACCTTC
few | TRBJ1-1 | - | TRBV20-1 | CSASEAFF | TGCAGTGCCTCTGAAGCTTTCTTT
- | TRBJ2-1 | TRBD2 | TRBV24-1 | CATSDLRGGAYNEQFF | TGTGCCACCAGTGATTTGCGGGGGGGAGCCTACAATGAGCAGTTCTTC
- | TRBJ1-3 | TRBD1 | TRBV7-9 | CASSLEGTGSGNTIYF | TGTGCCAGCAGCTTAGAGGGGACAGGCTCTGGAAACACCATATATTTT
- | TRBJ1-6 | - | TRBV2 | CASKDVSPTSPLHF | TGTGCCAGCAAAGATGTGAGTCCTACTTCACCCCTCCACTTT
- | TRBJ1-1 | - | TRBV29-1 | CSVPNPIEWNTEAFF | TGCAGCGTCCCAAATCCCATCGAGTGGAACACTGAAGCTTTCTTT
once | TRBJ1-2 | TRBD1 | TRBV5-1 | CASSASQGDTPIYGYTF | TGCGCCAGCAGCGCATCCCAGGGGGATACTCCTATCTATGGCTACACCTTC
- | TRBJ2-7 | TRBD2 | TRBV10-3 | CAISGGSSYEQYF | TGTGCCATCAGCGGGGGGAGCTCCTACGAGCAGTACTTC
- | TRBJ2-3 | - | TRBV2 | CASSELLSTDTQYF | TGTGCCAGCAGTGAACTCCTCTCGACAGATACGCAGTATTTT
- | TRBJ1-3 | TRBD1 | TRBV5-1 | CASSVGTGTRTIYF | TGCGCCAGCAGCGTGGGGACAGGGACGCGCACCATATATTTT
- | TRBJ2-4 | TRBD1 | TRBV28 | CASSPQGARAKNIQYF | TGTGCCAGCAGCCCACAGGGGGCGCGTGCCAAAAACATTCAGTACTTC
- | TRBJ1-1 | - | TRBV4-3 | CASSRLGGRTEAFF | TGCGCCAGCAGCCGCCTGGGGGGGAGGACTGAAGCTTTCTTT
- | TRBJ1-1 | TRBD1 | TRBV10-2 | CASSARQGLNTEAFF | TGCGCCAGCAGTGCCCGACAGGGTTTGAACACTGAAGCTTTCTTT
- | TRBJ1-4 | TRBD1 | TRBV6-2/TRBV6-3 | CASSWGQPNEKLFF | TGTGCCAGCAGTTGGGGACAGCCTAATGAAAAACTGTTTTTT